This T cell receptor (beta chain) originates from a study of T-cell memory formation after mild COVID-19. Study-level background: The TCR clusters were mostly specific to one donor. Broader study findings: The study found contracting CD4+ clones mainly in CM and EM and contracting CD8+ clones in EMRA.

A remark on this clonotype: As yet, its antigen is unknown.

TCRdb independently ran MiXCR on the 5' RACE reads; one entry per CDR3 protein. The sample has fewer than 500,000 distinct CDR3 sequences, 25% seen once. J was trimmed by 5 bases and V by 7 bases; bases with no gene match: 12. The germline gives CDR1 LNHDA, CDR2 SQIVND (reference sequence). This CDR3 is built from 16 residues. The sample comprised PBMCs or a T cell subset sorted from them (not recorded which). This TCR was sampled from an adult woman who had mild COVID-19 (a few samples of this study predate the infection). Cell type and time point are not known. The chain combines TRBV19 with TRBJ1-5; TRBD1 matches at 9 bases. CDR3 nucleotide sequence: TGTGCCAGTACGGTCCCGGGACAGGGAATTCATCAGCCCCAGCATTTT. Protein: CASTVPGQGIHQPQHF.